This T cell receptor beta chain was identified in a study of beta chain features in type 1 diabetes. About the research overall: Investigators examined approximately 110,000,000 sorted cells across all samples.

Expressed TCRB transcripts were sequenced after all isolated RNA was converted to cDNA. The data were produced by immunoSEQ multiplex PCR, yet TCRdb's version contains in-frame clones alone and is incomplete. The sample includes 400,000 to 600,000 clones, around 28% seen only once; the top ten take about 0.065%. General study results and limits: Patients with type 1 diabetes showed fewer VDJ junction insertions and more deletions. Patients' naive, central memory and regulatory TCRB repertoires appeared more alike than those of healthy donors.

In regard to this clone: Its target is not known.

The length of the CDR3 is 16 residues. Germline CDR1 and CDR2: GTSNPN and SVGIG (reference sequence). With 0 bases clipped from V and 7 bases from J, the junction kept 12 bases outside the gene matches. Based on CD45RO/CCR7/CD25/CD127/CD95/CD27, CD4+ regulatory, stem cell-like memory, naive and central memory cells were sorted. This clonotype was sampled from a man aged 18 to 30 in good health. Sample: naive CD4+ T cells from blood. This rearrangement joins TRBV30 to TRBJ2-1; TRBD2 matches 7 bases. CDR3 sequence reads: CAWSVGAASGENEQFF. The CDR3 DNA reads as TGTGCCTGGAGTGTAGGTGCGGCTAGCGGAGAAAATGAGCAGTTCTTC. Combining the CDR3 with reference TRBV30 and TRBJ2-1 gives the whole variable domain SQTIHQWPATLVQPVGSPLSLECTVEGTSNPNLYWYRQAAGRGLQLLFYSVGIGQISSEVPQNLSASRPQDRQFILSSKKLLLSDSGFYLCAWSVGAASGENEQFFGPGTRLTVL.